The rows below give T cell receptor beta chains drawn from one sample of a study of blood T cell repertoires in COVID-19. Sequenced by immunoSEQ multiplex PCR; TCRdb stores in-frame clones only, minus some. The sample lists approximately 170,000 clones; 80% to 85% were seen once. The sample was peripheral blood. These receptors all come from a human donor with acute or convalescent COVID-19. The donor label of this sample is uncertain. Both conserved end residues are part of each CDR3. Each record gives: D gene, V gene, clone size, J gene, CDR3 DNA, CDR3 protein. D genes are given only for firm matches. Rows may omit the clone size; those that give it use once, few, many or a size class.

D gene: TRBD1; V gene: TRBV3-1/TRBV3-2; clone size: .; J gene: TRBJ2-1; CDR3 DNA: TGTGCCAGCAGCCAGGACAGGGGATTAGGCGAGCAGTTCTTC; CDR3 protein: CASSQDRGLGEQFF
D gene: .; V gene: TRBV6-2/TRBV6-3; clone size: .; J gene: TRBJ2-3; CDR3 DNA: TGTGCCAGCAGCCCCGGAGGGGGCGCGGATACGCAGTATTTT; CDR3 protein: CASSPGGGADTQYF
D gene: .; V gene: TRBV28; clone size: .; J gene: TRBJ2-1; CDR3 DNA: TGTGCCAGCAGTTTCTTAGACACCCGGCAGTTCTTC; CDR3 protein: CASSFLDTRQFF
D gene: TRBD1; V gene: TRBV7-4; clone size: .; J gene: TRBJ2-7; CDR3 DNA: TGTGCCAGCTCCGGAGGGACAGGGGGCTTCTACGAGCAGTACTTC; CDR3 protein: CASSGGTGGFYEQYF
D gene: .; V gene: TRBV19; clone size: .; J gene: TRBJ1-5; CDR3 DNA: TGTGCCAGTAACCGCCCGGACAGACGTAATCAGCCCCAGCATTTT; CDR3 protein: CASNRPDRRNQPQHF
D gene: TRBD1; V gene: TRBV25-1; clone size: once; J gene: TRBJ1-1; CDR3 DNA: TGTGCCAGCAGTGCAACCGGGACAGGACTAAAGAACGCTGAAGCTTTCTTT; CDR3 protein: CASSATGTGLKNAEAFF
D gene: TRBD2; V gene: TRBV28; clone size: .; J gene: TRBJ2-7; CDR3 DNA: TGTGCCAGCAGCCGCGGGGCTAGCGGATCCTACGAGCAGTACTTC; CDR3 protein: CASSRGASGSYEQYF
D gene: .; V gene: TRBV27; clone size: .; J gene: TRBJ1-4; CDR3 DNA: TGTGCCAGCAGTTTATATCGTGGGGGCGTAGGTGAAAAACTGTTTTTT; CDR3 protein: CASSLYRGGVGEKLFF
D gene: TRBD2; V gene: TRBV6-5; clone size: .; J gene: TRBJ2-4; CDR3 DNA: TGTGCCAGCAGTAGACGGGAGGGAGCCAAAAACATTCAGTACTTC; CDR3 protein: CASSRREGAKNIQYF
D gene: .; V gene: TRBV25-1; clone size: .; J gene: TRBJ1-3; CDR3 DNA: TGTGCCAGCAGTGAATATCCCGGGTTCTCTGGAAACACCATATATTTT; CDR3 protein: CASSEYPGFSGNTIYF
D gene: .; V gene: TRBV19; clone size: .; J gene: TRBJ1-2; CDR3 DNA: TGTGCCAGTAGTTTGGGCCCCTTTTCCTATGGCTACACCTTC; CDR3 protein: CASSLGPFSYGYTF
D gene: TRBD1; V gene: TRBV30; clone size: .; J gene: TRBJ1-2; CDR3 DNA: TGTGCCTGGAGTAAACAGGGGGGTTATGGCTACACCTTC; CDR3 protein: CAWSKQGGYGYTF
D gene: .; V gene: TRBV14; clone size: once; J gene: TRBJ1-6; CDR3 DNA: TGTGCCAGCAGCAGGCAGGGAGGAAATTCACCCCTCCACTTT; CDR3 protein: CASSRQGGNSPLHF
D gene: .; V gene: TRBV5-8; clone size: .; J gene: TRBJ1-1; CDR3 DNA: TGTGCCAGCAGCTTGCGGGGGAGCGGGAACACTGAAGCTTTCTTT; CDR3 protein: CASSLRGSGNTEAFF
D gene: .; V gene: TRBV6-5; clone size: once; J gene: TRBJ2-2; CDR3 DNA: TGTGCCGGTCGGGACACCGCGTTCACCGGGGAGCTGTTTTTT; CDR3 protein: CAGRDTAFTGELFF
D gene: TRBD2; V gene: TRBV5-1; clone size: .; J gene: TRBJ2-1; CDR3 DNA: TGCGCCAGCAGCTTGGGGAAGGTTCGGGAACTAGCGGGCAACTCCTACAATGAGCAGTTCTTC; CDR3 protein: CASSLGKVRELAGNSYNEQFF
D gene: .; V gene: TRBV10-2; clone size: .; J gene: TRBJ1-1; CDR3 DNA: TGCGCCAGCAGTGACTCGACTGAAGCTTTCTTT; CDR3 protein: CASSDSTEAFF
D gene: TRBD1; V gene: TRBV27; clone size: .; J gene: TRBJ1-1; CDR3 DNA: TGTGCCAGCAGTTTCCTCGACAGGGGAGGTGGGCCGGAAGCTTTCTTT; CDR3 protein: CASSFLDRGGGPEAFF
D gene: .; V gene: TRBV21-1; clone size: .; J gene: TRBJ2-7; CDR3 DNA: TGTGCCAGCAGCAAAATCGGGACGGTGGGGGGCGAGCAGTACTTC; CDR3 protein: CASSKIGTVGGEQYF
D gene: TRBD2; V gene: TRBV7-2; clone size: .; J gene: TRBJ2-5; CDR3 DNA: TGTGCCAGCAGCTCGTCTAGCGGGGTCCAGGGAGAGACCCAGTACTTC; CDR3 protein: CASSSSSGVQGETQYF
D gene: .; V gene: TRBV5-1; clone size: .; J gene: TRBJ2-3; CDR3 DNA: TGCGCCAGCAGCTTGGGCGCTCCCCAGGGCACAGATACGCAGTATTTT; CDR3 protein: CASSLGAPQGTDTQYF
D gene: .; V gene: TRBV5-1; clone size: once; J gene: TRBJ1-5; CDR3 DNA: TGCGCCAGCAGCTTGGGAGTTACGGGCAATCAGCCCCAGCATTTT; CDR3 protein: CASSLGVTGNQPQHF
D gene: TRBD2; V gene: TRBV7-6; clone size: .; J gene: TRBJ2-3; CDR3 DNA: TGTGCCAGCAGCTTGGGCTCAGCGGGGGGATTCCGAGATACGCAGTATTTT; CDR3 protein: CASSLGSAGGFRDTQYF
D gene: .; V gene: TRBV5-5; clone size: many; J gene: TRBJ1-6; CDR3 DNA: TGTGCCAGCAGCTTGCTGGGCTACGGTAATTCACCCCTCCACTTT; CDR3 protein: CASSLLGYGNSPLHF
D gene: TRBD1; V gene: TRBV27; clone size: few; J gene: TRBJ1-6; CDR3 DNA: TGTGCCAGCACAGGGGGCGTCTCCTATAATTCACCCCTCCACTTT; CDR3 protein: CASTGGVSYNSPLHF
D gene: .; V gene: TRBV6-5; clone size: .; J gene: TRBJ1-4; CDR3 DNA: TGTGCCAGCAGTCCGCGACAGTATTCTTTTGAAAAACTGTTTTTT; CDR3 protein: CASSPRQYSFEKLFF
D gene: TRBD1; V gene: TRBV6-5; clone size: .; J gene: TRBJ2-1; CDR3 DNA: TGTGCCAGTTCAACCCCCGGGACAGCTTACAATGAGCAGTTCTTC; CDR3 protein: CASSTPGTAYNEQFF